Each of the 3 T cell receptor beta chains below was sequenced from the same sample in a study of T-cell memory formation after mild COVID-19. TCRdb re-derived calls from the 5' RACE reads in MiXCR, one entry per CDR3 protein. The data show 140,000 or so distinct CDR3 sequences, about 19% seen once. The material sequenced was PBMCs or a T cell subset sorted from them (not recorded which). Every receptor here comes from an adult woman who had mild COVID-19 (a few samples of this study predate the infection). Cell type and time point are not known.

This clonotype was found a few times. The chain employs TRBV12-3 or TRBV12-4 and TRBJ2-7; 9 bases agree with TRBD1. This CDR3 is 14 amino acids long. With V trimmed by 6 bases and J by 3 bases, 6 bases remained unmatched. CDR3 nucleotide sequence: TGTGCCAGCAGGCCCACAGGGGGCATCTACGAGCAGTACTTC. Protein sequence: CASRPTGGIYEQYF.

This clonotype turned up a few times. The chain uses TRBV20-1 and TRBJ1-2, with D perhaps matching TRBD1 (6 bases). The germline gives CDR1 DFQATT, CDR2 SNEGSKA (reference sequence). V dropped 0 bases and J dropped 8 bases, with 19 bases sitting between them. CDR3 length: 15 residues. The CDR3 is CSARDQKGVVGGYTF. CDR3 nucleotide sequence: TGCAGTGCTAGAGATCAGAAGGGGGTGGTAGGCGGCTACACCTTC.

This clonotype was seen a few times. J is TRBJ2-3 and V is TRBV20-1; 12 bases are shared with TRBD2. The CDR3 is made up of 15 amino acids. V was clipped by 3 bases and J by 3 bases; unmatched bases: 4. Germline CDR1 is DFQATT and CDR2 is SNEGSKA (reference sequence). The CDR3 DNA is TGCAGTGCTAGGCAACTAGCGGGAGGAACAGATACGCAGTATTTT. It codes for CSARQLAGGTDTQYF.